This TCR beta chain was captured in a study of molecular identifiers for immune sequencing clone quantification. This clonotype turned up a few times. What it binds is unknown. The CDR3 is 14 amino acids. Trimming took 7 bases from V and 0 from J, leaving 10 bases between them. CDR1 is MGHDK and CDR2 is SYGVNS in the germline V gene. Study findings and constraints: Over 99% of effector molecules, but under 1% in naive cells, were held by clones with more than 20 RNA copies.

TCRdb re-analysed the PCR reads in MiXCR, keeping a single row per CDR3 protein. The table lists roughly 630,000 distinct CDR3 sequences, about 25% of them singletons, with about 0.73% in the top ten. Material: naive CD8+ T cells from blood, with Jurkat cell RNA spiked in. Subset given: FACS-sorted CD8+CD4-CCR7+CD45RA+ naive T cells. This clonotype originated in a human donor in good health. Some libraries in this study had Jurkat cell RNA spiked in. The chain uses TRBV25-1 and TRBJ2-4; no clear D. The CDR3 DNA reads TGTGCCAGCACTGACTCCCTAGCCAAAAACATTCAGTACTTC. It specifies CASTDSLAKNIQYF.